The entry below gives a single TCR beta chain sequence along with its context. Antigen unknown. V shed 2 bases and J shed 0 bases, with 15 bases lying between them. Germline V gives CDR1 SGHRS, CDR2 YFSETQ. The CDR3 loop spans 16 amino acids. The data belong to a study of cytomegalovirus exposure and HLA in healthy donors. Points from the study as a whole: Using a false discovery rate of 0.05, a later analysis showed that 16,951 TCR beta sequences were associated with HLA alleles.

The study ran its PCR with 60 Vbeta and 13 Jbeta primers. Authors' data handling: A later analysis tallied about 80 million unique TCR beta chains, approximately 11 million of them shared. Libraries were prepared by immunoSEQ multiplex PCR; TCRdb keeps only in-frame clonotypes and omits some of them. The V and J calls and clone size are taken from that table; D and trimming were inferred from the DNA. The table shows approximately 97,000 clones, with approximately 87% occurring only once. The TCR comes from a man between 35 and 55 years old in good health and CMV-seronegative. The chain recombines TRBV5-1 with TRBJ2-7, with D possibly being TRBD2 (5 bases). Specimen: PBMCs. Here the CDR3 reads CASSLSGGSPSYEQYF. The DNA of the CDR3 is TGCGCCAGCAGCTTAAGTGGCGGGTCCCCCTCCTACGAGCAGTACTTC.